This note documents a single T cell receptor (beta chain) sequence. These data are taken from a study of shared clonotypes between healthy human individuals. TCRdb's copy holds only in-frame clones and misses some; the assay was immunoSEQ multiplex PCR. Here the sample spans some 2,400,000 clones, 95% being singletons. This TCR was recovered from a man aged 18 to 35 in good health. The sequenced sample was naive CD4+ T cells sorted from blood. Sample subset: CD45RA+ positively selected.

The CDR3 loop reads CASSHRDTQETQYF. Written as DNA, the CDR3 is TGCGCCAGCAGCCACCGGGACACCCAAGAGACCCAGTACTTC. This rearrangement joins TRBV4-1 to TRBJ2-5; D may be TRBD1 (6 bases). The CDR3 sequence is 14 residues long. CDR1 and CDR2 (germline): MGHRA, YSYEKL. The V gene lost 3 bases and the J gene lost 1 base, with 9 bases spanning the gap.